This T cell receptor (beta chain) was recovered during a study of blood T cell repertoires in COVID-19. Across the study: Collection of acute and convalescent COVID-19 samples took place in the United States, Italy and Spain. T cells, B-cell-depleted T cells, or PBMCs supplied cDNA or gDNA.

V was pared by 3 bases and J by 3 bases, with 12 bases between. Germline V gives CDR1 SGHDN, CDR2 FVKESK. This CDR3 comprises 14 residues. As processed by the authors: Counts of nucleated cells, estimated from reference gene primer amplification, were obtained. The protocol was immunoSEQ multiplex PCR, while the TCRdb copy is restricted to in-frame clones and leaves out a portion. Clone size and the V and J calls come from that table; the DNA yielded D and trimming. The table includes over 120,000 clones, approximately 84% detected once. Sample: peripheral blood. The origin of this receptor is a woman aged 60-70 years with acute or convalescent COVID-19. The rearrangement joins TRBV14 to TRBJ2-7; D is possibly TRBD2 (5 bases). CDR3 protein: CASSHAGVSYEQYF. The CDR3 DNA is TGTGCCAGCAGCCATGCCGGGGTAAGCTACGAGCAGTACTTC. Together with reference TRBV14 and TRBJ2-7, the CDR3 gives the full variable domain: EAGVTQFPSHSVIEKGQTVTLRCDPISGHDNLYWYRRVMGKEIKFLLHFVKESKQDESGMPNNRFLAERTGGTYSTLKVQPAELEDSGVYFCASSHAGVSYEQYFGPGTRLTVT.